The TCR beta chain under discussion was sequenced for a study of T cell responses to AZD1222 COVID-19 vaccine. This clone appeared a few times. Clones were read by immunoSEQ multiplex PCR, and TCRdb kept only the in-frame ones, dropping some. The profile covers about 130,000 clones, with 80% to 90% appearing a single time and 1.9% taken by the ten largest. V lost 6 bases and J lost 3, with 15 bases in between. From germline, CDR1 is MNHEY and CDR2 SMNVEV (reference sequence). This CDR3 comprises 14 residues. The clonotype was recovered from an adult in good health. The chain is built from TRBV27 and TRBJ2-7; D gene unclear. Sequences were derived from peripheral blood, sampled on day 0 of AZD1222 vaccination. Here the CDR3 DNA reads TGTGCCAGCAGGGCCCAGGTTCGAGACTACGAGCAGTACTTC. It encodes CASRAQVRDYEQYF.